Listed below are T cell receptor beta chains from one sample, sequenced in a study of blood T cells in healthy people across ages. Via MiXCR, TCRdb re-called the 5' RACE reads, giving one row per CDR3 protein. The table includes 800,000 or so distinct CDR3 sequences, about 62% detected once. The sample was blood. These receptors were obtained from a man aged 30-40 years in good health. CDR3s include the opening cysteine and the closing phenylalanine or tryptophan. A D gene is named only where the DNA matches it firmly. Expanded clones get a size class; other rows say once, few or many, or leave the size out.

>TRBV20-1|NA|once|TRBJ1-2|14
CSARDTLGDEGYTF
TGCAGTGCTAGAGATACCCTGGGGGATGAGGGCTACACCTTC
>TRBV10-3|NA|few|TRBJ2-5|16
CAISDGKIVQQETQYF
TGTGCCATCAGTGATGGGAAAATAGTCCAACAAGAGACCCAGTACTTC
>TRBV27|TRBD1|few|TRBJ2-4|13
CASSLDRGHIQYF
TGTGCCAGCAGTTTAGACAGGGGACACATTCAGTACTTC
>TRBV5-5|NA|NA|TRBJ2-1|16
CASSLSKALSYNEQFF
TGTGCCAGCAGCTTGTCCAAGGCCCTTTCCTACAATGAGCAGTTCTTC
>TRBV7-7|NA|NA|TRBJ2-2|15
CATNRVAVTTGELFF
TGTGCTACCAACCGGGTCGCGGTTACGACCGGGGAGCTGTTTTTT
>TRBV5-1|NA|once|TRBJ2-3|14
CVSSLGRRSDTQYF
TGCGTCAGCAGCTTGGGAAGGCGATCAGATACGCAGTATTTT
>TRBV29-1|TRBD1|few|TRBJ1-1|17
CSVMRVRGRDLNTEAFF
TGCAGCGTTATGCGGGTCAGGGGGAGAGATTTGAACACTGAAGCTTTCTTT
>TRBV4-3|NA|NA|TRBJ2-7|13
CASSQDLTYEQYF
TGCGCCAGCAGCCAAGATTTAACCTACGAGCAGTACTTC
>TRBV7-9|NA|NA|TRBJ2-7|14
CASSAQVGAYEQYF
TGTGCCAGCAGCGCCCAGGTGGGGGCCTACGAGCAGTACTTC
>TRBV9|NA|NA|TRBJ2-1|15
CASSGGGGSIDEQFF
TGTGCCAGCAGCGGAGGAGGGGGCTCGATAGATGAGCAGTTCTTC
>TRBV9|NA|few|TRBJ2-1|13
CASSAGPAGEQFF
TGTGCCAGCAGCGCGGGCCCTGCTGGCGAGCAGTTCTTC
>TRBV29-1|NA|few|TRBJ2-1|14
CGMSRGVDFNEQFF
TGCGGGATGAGCAGGGGGGTTGATTTCAATGAGCAGTTCTTC
>TRBV20-1|TRBD2|once|TRBJ2-1|16
CSARGIAGNSYNEQFF
TGCAGTGCTAGAGGCATAGCGGGTAACTCCTACAATGAGCAGTTCTTC
>TRBV7-2|NA|NA|TRBJ2-7|14
CASSLGRPPYEQYF
TGTGCCAGCAGCTTAGGGCGACCTCCCTACGAGCAGTACTTC
>TRBV4-3|NA|NA|TRBJ2-1|13
CASSLGFGSEQFF
TGCGCCAGCAGCCTGGGATTCGGCAGCGAGCAGTTCTTC
>TRBV6-2/TRBV6-3|NA|NA|TRBJ1-5|13
CAIRDTTFLPQHF
TGTGCCATCCGGGACACAACCTTTTTGCCCCAGCATTTT
>TRBV25-1|TRBD2|NA|TRBJ2-1|14
CASSDYSGVNEQFF
TGTGCCAGCAGTGACTATAGCGGGGTAAATGAGCAGTTCTTC
>TRBV7-3|TRBD2|NA|TRBJ2-3|17
CASSLSSPSGGTDTQYF
TGTGCCAGCAGCCTATCGAGTCCTAGCGGGGGCACAGATACGCAGTATTTT
>TRBV10-3|NA|NA|TRBJ2-5|17
CAISDGRGGHLEETQYF
TGTGCCATCAGTGATGGGAGGGGGGGCCATTTGGAAGAGACCCAGTACTTC
>TRBV24-1|TRBD2|NA|TRBJ2-1|19
CATSDPSGRGTSLYNEQFF
TGTGCCACCAGTGACCCAAGCGGGAGGGGAACCTCTCTCTACAATGAGCAGTTCTTC
>TRBV2|NA|NA|TRBJ1-2|13
CASRPGHLYGYTF
TGTGCCAGCAGACCGGGACACCTCTATGGCTACACCTTC
>TRBV7-2|TRBD2|once|TRBJ2-3|14
CASGGGGETDTQYF
TGTGCCAGCGGCGGCGGGGGGGAGACAGATACGCAGTATTTT
>TRBV20-1|TRBD2|NA|TRBJ2-1|13
CSATSALFSEQFF
TGCAGTGCGACTAGCGCCTTGTTTAGTGAGCAGTTCTTC
>TRBV2|NA|NA|TRBJ1-5|13
CASQKEGNQPQHF
TGTGCCAGCCAAAAAGAGGGCAATCAGCCCCAGCATTTT
>TRBV5-1|NA|NA|TRBJ1-6|13
CASSPEGISPLHF
TGCGCCAGCAGCCCAGAGGGGATTTCACCCCTCCACTTT
>TRBV6-5|NA|few|TRBJ2-2|13
CASIETNTGELFF
TGTGCCAGCATCGAGACGAACACCGGGGAGCTGTTTTTT
>TRBV4-2|NA|few|TRBJ2-3|16
CASSQNPQGVPDTQYF
TGTGCCAGCAGCCAAAACCCCCAGGGTGTCCCAGATACGCAGTATTTT
>TRBV20-1|NA|NA|TRBJ2-3|15
CSGPDGSINTDTQYF
TGCAGTGGGCCCGACGGATCCATTAACACAGATACGCAGTATTTT
>TRBV9|NA|once|TRBJ2-7|14
CASSPAGNSYEQSF
TGTGCCAGCAGCCCAGCAGGGAACTCCTACGAGCAGTCCTTC
>TRBV27|NA|once|TRBJ1-1|15
CASSLGRGGETEAFF
TGTGCCAGCAGTTTAGGGAGAGGGGGTGAGACTGAAGCTTTCTTT